Given below is one T cell receptor beta chain in context. Antigen specificity is unknown. The data stem from a study of T-cell reconstitution after alpha-beta-depleted transplantation in children. Study-level points and caveats: The authors attributed T-cell counts and diversity one year after transplant mostly to newly produced T cells. Several hundred rapidly expanded clones from non-depleted graft cells reportedly supplied alpha-beta T cells about two months post-transplant. Some patients' high day-60 TCRbeta diversity was traced to surviving recipient T cells and thymic progenitors.

Germline values: CDR1 SGHRS, CDR2 YFSETQ. V was clipped by 4 bases and J by 4 bases, with 11 bases between them. This CDR3 spans 14 amino acids. Preparation of the TCRbeta library involved a method that used unique molecular identifiers. Each CDR3 protein gets one entry after TCRdb re-called the PCR reads with MiXCR. The table records about 76,000 distinct CDR3 sequences, 13% to 15% of them present only once. The specimen comprised PBMCs, mostly from graft donor cells, sampled 180 days after TCRalphabeta/CD19-depleted stem cell transplant. The V and J genes are TRBV5-1 and TRBJ2-2, with D tentatively TRBD1 (5 bases). This TCR was recovered from a male patient between 2 and 10 years old who had a stem cell transplant for acute lymphoblastic leukemia, so the T cells may come from the graft donor. As DNA, the CDR3 is TGCGCCAGCAGCCCAGGGCAGAGCACCGGGGAGCTGTTTTTT. It translates to CASSPGQSTGELFF.